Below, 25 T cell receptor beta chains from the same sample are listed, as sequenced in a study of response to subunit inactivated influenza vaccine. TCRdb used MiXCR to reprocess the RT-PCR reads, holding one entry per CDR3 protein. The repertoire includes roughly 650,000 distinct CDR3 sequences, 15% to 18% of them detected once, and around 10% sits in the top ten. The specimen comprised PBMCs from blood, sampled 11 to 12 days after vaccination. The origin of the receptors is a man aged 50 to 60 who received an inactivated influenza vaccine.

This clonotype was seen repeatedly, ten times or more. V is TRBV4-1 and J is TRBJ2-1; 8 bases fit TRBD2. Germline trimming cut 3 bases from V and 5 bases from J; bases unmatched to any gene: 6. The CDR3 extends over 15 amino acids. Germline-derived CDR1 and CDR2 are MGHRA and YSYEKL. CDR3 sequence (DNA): TGCGCCAGCAGCCATGACGGGGGGGCCCACAATGAGCAGTTCTTC. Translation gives CASSHDGGAHNEQFF.

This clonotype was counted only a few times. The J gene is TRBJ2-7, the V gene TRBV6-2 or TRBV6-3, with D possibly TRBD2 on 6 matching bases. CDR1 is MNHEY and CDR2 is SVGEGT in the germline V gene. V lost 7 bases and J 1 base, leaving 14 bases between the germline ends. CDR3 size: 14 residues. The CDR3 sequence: CASTRGTLSYEQYF. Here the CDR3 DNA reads TGTGCCAGCACCCGTGGGACTTTATCCTACGAGCAGTACTTC.

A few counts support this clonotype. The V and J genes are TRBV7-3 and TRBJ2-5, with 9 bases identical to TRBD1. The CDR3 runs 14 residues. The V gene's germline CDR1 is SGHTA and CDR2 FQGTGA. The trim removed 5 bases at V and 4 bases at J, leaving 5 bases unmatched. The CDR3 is CASSLTGGIETQYF. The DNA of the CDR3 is TGTGCCAGCAGCCTGACAGGGGGTATAGAGACCCAGTACTTC.

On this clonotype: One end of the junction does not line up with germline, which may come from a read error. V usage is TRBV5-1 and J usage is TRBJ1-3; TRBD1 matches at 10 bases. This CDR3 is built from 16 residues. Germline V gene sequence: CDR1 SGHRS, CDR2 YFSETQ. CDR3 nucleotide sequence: TGCGCCAGCAGCCCCGGGACAGGGGCCCTTGGAAACACCAAATATTTT. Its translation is CASSPGTGALGNTKYF. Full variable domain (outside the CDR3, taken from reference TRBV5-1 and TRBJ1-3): KAGVTQTPRYLIKTRGQQVTLSCSPISGHRSVSWYQQTPGQGLQFLFEYFSETQRNKGNFPGRFSGRQFSNSRSEMNVSTLELGDSALYLCASSPGTGALGNTKYFGEGSWLTVV.

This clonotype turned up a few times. The CDR3 protein is CSAQLVLGRETQYF. The CDR3 bases are TGCAGTGCCCAGCTGGTCCTCGGAAGGGAGACCCAGTACTTC. The V and J genes are TRBV20-1 and TRBJ2-5; no clear D gene. The V end was cut by 6 bases, the J end by 5 bases, with 19 bases between. CDR3 length: 14 residues. Germline V CDR1 and CDR2: DFQATT, SNEGSKA (reference sequence).

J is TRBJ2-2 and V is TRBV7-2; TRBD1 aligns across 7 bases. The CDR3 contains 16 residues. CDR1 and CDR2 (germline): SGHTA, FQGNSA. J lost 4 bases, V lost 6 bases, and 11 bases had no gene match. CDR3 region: CASSTVGQIITGELFF. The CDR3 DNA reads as TGTGCCAGCAGTACTGTGGGACAGATAATCACCGGGGAGCTGTTTTTT.

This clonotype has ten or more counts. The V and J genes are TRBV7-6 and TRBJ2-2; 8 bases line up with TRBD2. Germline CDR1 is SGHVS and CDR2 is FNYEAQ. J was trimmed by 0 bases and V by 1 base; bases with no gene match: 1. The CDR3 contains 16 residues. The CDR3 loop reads CASSLGGRTNTGELFF. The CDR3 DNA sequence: TGTGCCAGCAGCTTAGGCGGGAGGACGAACACCGGGGAGCTGTTTTTT.

The CDR3 DNA sequence: TGTGCCTGGAGTCCAATTCAGACAGGGCCCGGGGAGCTGTTTTTT. It encodes CAWSPIQTGPGELFF. This sequence joins TRBV30 and TRBJ2-2; 7 bases map to TRBD1. V dropped 2 bases and J dropped 6; count of bases not matched to a gene: 9. The CDR3 extends over 15 amino acids. Germline CDR1 and CDR2: GTSNPN and SVGIG (reference sequence).

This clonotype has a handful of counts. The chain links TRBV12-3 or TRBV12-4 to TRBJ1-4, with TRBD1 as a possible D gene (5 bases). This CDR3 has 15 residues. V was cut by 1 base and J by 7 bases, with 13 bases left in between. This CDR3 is CASSLVMGVGEKLFF. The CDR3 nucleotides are TGTGCCAGCAGTTTAGTGATGGGGGTCGGTGAAAAACTGTTTTTT.

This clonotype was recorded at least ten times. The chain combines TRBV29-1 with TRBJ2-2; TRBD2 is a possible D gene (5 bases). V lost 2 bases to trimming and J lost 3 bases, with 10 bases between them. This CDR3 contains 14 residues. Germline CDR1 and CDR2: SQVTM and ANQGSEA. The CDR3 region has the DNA TGCAGCGTTGAAAGCAGCGGCTACACCGGGGAGCTGTTTTTT. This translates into CSVESSGYTGELFF.

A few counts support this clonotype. Here the CDR3 reads CASSHRHSQETQYF. In DNA, the CDR3 is TGTGCCAGCAGCCACAGACATTCACAAGAGACCCAGTACTTC. The V and J genes are TRBV7-2 and TRBJ2-5; D not resolved. Deletions cut 5 bases from V and 2 bases from J, with 12 bases between. The CDR3 is 14 amino acids. Germline V gene lookup returns CDR1 SGHTA and CDR2 FQGNSA.

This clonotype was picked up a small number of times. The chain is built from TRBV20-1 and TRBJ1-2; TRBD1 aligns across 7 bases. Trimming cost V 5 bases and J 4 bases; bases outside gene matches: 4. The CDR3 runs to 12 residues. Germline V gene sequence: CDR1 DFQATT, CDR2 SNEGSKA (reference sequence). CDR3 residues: CSASGQIYGYTF. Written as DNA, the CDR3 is TGCAGTGCTTCGGGACAGATCTATGGCTACACCTTC.

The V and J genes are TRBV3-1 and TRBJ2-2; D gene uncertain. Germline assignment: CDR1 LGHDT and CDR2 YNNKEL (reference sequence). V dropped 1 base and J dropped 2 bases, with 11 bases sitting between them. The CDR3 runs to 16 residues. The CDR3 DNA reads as TGTGCCAGCAGCCAAGTAGGTACCATTAACACCGGGGAGCTGTTTTTT. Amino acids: CASSQVGTINTGELFF.

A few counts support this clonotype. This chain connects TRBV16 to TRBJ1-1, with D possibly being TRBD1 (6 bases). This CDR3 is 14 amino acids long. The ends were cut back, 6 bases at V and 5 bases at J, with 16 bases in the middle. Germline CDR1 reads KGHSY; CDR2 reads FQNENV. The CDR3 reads CASSPRGGGTEAFF. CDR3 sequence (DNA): TGTGCCAGCAGTCCCAGGGGAGGAGGAACTGAAGCTTTCTTT.

The CDR3 bases are TGCGCCAGCAGCTTGCCTTCAACACATACGCAGTATTTT. Protein product: CASSLPSTHTQYF. The V gene is TRBV5-1, the J gene TRBJ2-3; D is unresolved. V was pared by 1 base and J by 7 bases, with 10 bases between. The CDR3 contains 13 residues. Germline CDR1 and CDR2: SGHRS and YFSETQ.

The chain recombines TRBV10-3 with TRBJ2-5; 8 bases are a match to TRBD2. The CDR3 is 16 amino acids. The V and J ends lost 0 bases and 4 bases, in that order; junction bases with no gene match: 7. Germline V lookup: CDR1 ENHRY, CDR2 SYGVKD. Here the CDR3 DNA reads TGTGCCATCAGTGAGTCGTATCTGACTAGCGTAGAGACCCAGTACTTC. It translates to CAISESYLTSVETQYF.

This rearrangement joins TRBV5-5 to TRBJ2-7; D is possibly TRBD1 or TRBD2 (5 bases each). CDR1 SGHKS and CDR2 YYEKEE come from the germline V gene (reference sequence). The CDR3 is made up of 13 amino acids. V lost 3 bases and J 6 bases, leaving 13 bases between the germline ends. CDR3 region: CASSYVTRGEQYF. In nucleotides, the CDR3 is TGTGCCAGCAGCTATGTTACGAGGGGCGAGCAGTACTTC.

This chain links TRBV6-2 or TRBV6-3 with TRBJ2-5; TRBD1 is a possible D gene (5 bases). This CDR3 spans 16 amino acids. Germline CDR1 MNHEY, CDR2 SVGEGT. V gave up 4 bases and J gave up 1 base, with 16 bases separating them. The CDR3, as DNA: TGTGCCAGCAGTTCGGTCAGCAGGGTCGGCCAAGAGACCCAGTACTTC. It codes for CASSSVSRVGQETQYF.

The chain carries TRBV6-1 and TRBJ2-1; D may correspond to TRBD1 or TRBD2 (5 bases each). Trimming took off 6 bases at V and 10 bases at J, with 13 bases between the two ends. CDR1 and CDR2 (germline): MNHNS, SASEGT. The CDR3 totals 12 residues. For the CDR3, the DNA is TGTGCCAGCAGACCCGGGACCCGGGAGCAGTTCTTC. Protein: CASRPGTREQFF.

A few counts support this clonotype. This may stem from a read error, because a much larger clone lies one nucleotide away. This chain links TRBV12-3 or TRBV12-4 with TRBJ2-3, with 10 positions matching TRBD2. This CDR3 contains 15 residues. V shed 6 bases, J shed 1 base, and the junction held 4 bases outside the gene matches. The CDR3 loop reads CASSAGTSGTDTQYF. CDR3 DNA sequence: TGTGCCAGCAGCGCTGGGACTAGCGGCACAGATACGCAGTATTTT.

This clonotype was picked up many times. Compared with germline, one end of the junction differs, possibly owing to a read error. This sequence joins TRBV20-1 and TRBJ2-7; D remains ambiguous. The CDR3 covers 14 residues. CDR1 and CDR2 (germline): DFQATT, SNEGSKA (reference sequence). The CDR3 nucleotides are TGCAGTGCAAGAGATCAGGCGACCCTCTACGAGCAGTACTTC. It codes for CSARDQATLYEQYF.

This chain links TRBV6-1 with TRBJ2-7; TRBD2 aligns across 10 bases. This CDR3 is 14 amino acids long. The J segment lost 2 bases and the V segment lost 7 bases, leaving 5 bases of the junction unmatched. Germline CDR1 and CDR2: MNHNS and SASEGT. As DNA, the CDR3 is TGTGCCAGCAACCCCACTAGCGGGACCTACGAGCAGTACTTC. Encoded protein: CASNPTSGTYEQYF.

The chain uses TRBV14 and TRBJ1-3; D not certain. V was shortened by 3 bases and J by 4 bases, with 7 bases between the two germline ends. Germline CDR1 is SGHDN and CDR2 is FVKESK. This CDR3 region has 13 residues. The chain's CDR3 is CASSHLSGNTIYF. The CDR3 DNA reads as TGTGCCAGCAGCCATCTTTCGGGAAACACCATATATTTT.

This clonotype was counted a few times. CDR3 bases: TGTGCCAGCAGCCGTAGGGGGCAGGAGCAGTTCTTC. Residues: CASSRRGQEQFF. The rearrangement links TRBV7-8 to TRBJ2-1; 7 bases agree with TRBD1. The CDR3 extends over 12 amino acids. Germline loops: CDR1 SGHVS, CDR2 FQNEAQ. The V and J ends lost 5 bases and 10 bases, in that order; junction bases with no gene match: 5.

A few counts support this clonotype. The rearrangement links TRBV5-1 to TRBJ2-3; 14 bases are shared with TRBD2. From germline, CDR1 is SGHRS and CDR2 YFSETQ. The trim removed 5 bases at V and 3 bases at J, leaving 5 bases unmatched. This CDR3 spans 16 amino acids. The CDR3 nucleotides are TGCGCCAGCAGGCCACGACTAGCGGGGGGGACAGATACGCAGTATTTT. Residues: CASRPRLAGGTDTQYF.